The sequence of this T cell receptor beta chain was determined in a study of blood T cell repertoires in COVID-19. Study details: COVID-19 samples from acute and convalescent phases originated in the United States, Italy and Spain.

The CDR3 sequence is 12 residues long. CDR1 and CDR2 from the germline V gene are SQVTM and ANQGSEA. With V trimmed by 4 bases and J by 4 bases, 1 base remained unmatched. The table came from immunoSEQ multiplex PCR; TCRdb's copy has only in-frame clones and leaves some out. The sample has 95,000 to 100,000 clones; 91% are singletons. Sequencing was carried out using peripheral blood. The source is a man aged 50 to 60 with acute or convalescent COVID-19. The chain carries TRBV29-1 and TRBJ1-5, with 7 bases aligning to TRBD1. The CDR3 reads CSVVQGNQPQHF. DNA for the CDR3: TGCAGCGTTGTACAGGGGAATCAGCCCCAGCATTTT.